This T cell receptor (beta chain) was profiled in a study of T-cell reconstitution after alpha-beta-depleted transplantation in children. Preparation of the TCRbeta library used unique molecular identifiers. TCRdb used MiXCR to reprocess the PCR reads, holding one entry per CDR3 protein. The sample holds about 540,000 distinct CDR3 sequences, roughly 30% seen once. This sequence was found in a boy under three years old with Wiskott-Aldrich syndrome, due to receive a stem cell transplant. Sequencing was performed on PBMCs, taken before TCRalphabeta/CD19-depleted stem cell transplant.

Here the CDR3 DNA reads TGTGCCAGCAGCCCCACAACTAGTCTCGGCGAGTTCTTC. This encodes CASSPTTSLGEFF. This chain links TRBV7-2 with TRBJ2-1, with a tentative D call TRBD2 (5 bases). Germline lookup yields CDR1 SGHTA and CDR2 FQGNSA. There are 13 residues in the CDR3. The V end lost 5 bases, the J end lost 14 bases, and 19 bases lay between the germline ends.